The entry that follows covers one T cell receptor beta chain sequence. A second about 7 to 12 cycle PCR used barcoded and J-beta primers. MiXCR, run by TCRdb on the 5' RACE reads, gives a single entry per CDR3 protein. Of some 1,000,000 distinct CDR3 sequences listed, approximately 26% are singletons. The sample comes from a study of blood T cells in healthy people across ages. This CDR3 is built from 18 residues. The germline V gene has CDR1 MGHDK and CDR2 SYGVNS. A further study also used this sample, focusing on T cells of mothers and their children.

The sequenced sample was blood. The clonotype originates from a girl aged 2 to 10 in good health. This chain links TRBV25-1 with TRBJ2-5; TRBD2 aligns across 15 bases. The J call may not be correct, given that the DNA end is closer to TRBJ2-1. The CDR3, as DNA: TGTGCCAGCAGTGCTGGACTAGCGGGAGGGACCTTGAGGGCTGAGCAGTTCTTC. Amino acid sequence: CASSAGLAGGTLRAEQFF.